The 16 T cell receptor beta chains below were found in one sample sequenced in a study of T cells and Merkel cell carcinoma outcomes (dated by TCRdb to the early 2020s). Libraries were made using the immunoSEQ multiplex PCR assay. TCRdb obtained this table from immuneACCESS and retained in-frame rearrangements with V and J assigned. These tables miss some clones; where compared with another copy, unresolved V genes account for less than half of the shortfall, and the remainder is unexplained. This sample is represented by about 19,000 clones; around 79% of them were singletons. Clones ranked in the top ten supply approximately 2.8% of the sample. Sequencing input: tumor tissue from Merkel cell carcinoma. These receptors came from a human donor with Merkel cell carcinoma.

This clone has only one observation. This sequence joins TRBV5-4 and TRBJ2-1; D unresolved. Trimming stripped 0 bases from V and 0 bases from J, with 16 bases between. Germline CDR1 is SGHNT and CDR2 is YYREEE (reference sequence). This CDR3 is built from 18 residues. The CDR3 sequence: CASSLAPRATYSYNEQFF. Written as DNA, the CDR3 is TGTGCCAGCAGCTTGGCCCCTCGCGCAACTTACTCCTACAATGAGCAGTTCTTC.

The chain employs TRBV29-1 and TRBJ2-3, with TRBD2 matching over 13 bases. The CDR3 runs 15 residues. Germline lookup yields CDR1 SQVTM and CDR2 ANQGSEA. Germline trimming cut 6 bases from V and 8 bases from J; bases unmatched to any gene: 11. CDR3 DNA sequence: TGCAGCGTACCGGGGACTAGCGGGATTGGTGTTACGCAGTATTTT. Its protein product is CSVPGTSGIGVTQYF.

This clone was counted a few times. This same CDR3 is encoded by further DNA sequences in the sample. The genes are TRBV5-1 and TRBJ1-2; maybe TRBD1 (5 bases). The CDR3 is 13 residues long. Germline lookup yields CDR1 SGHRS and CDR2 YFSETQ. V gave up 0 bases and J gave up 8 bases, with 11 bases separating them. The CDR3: CASSLGRVEGYTF. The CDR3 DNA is TGCGCCAGCAGCTTGGGCAGGGTAGAGGGCTACACCTTC.

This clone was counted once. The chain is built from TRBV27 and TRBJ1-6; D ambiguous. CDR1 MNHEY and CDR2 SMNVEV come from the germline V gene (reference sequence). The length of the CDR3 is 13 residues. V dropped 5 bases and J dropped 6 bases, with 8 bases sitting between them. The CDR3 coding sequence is TGTGCCAGCAGTCCCCAGGTTAATTCACCCCTCCACTTT. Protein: CASSPQVNSPLHF.

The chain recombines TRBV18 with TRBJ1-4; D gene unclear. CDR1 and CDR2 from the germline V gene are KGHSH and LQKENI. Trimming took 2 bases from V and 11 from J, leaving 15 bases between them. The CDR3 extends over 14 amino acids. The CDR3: CASSPSNSREKLFF. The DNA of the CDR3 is TGTGCCAGCTCACCAAGCAACTCTAGGGAGAAACTGTTTTTT.

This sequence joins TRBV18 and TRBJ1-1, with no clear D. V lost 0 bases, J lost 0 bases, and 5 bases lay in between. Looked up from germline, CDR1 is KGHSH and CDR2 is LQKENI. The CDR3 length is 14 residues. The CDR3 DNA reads TGTGCCAGCTCACCACCGGAGATGAACACTGAAGCTTTCTTT. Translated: CASSPPEMNTEAFF.

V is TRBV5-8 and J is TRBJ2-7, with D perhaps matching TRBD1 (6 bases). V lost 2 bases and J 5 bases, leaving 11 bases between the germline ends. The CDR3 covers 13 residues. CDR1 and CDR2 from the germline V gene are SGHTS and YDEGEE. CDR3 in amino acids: CASSFRGSDEQYF. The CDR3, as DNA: TGTGCCAGCAGCTTCAGGGGAAGCGACGAGCAGTACTTC.

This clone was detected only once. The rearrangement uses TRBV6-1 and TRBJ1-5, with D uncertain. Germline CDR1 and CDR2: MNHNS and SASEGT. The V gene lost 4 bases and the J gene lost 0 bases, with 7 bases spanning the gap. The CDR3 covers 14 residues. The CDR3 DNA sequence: TGTGCCAGCAGTGGGGGTTCTAGCAATCAGCCCCAGCATTTT. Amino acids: CASSGGSSNQPQHF.

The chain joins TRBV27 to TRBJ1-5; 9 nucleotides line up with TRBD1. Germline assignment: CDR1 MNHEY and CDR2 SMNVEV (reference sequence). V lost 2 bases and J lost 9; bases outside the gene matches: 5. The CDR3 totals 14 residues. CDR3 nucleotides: TGTGCCAGCAGTTTAGGGACAGGGTCCTGGCCCCAGCATTTT. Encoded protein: CASSLGTGSWPQHF.

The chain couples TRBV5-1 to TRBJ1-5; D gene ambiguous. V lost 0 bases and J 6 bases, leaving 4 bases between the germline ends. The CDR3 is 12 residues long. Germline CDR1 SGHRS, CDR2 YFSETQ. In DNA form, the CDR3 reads TGCGCCAGCAGCTTGGGAGTTCAGCCCCAGCATTTT. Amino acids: CASSLGVQPQHF.

The DNA for the CDR3 is TGTGCCAGCAGCTTAAATGCAGCCGGGGAGCTGTTTTTT. Translating gives CASSLNAAGELFF. The chain uses TRBV7-3 and TRBJ2-2; D gene ambiguous. The CDR3 has 13 residues. Germline assignment: CDR1 SGHTA and CDR2 FQGTGA. Deletions cut 1 base from V and 6 bases from J, with 6 bases between. Variable domain in full (rest from reference TRBV7-3 and TRBJ2-2): GAGVSQTPSNKVTEKGKYVELRCDPISGHTALYWYRQSLGQGPEFLIYFQGTGAADDSGLPNDRFFAVRPEGSVSTLKIQRTERGDSAVYLCASSLNAAGELFFGEGSRLTVL.

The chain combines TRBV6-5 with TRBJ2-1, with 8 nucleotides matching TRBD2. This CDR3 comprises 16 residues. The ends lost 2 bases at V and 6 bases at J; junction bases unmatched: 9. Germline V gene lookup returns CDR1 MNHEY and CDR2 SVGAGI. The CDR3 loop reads CASSYPGGGSANEQFF. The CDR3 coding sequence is TGTGCCAGCAGTTACCCCGGGGGGGGGAGTGCCAATGAGCAGTTCTTC.

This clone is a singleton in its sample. DNA of the CDR3: TGCGCCAGCAGCCTCGGACAGTACTCTGGGGCCAACGTCCTGACTTTC. Translating it yields CASSLGQYSGANVLTF. The chain carries TRBV5-1 and TRBJ2-6; weak D call: TRBD1 (6 bases). Germline loops: CDR1 SGHRS, CDR2 YFSETQ. V lost 4 bases and J lost 0, with 11 bases in between. CDR3 length: 16 residues.

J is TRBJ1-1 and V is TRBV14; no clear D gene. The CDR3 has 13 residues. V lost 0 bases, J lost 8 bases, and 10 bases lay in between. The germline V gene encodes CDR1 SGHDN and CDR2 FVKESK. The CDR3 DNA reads TGTGCCAGCAGCCAAGAAGGGAGGGTCGAAGCTTTCTTT. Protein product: CASSQEGRVEAFF.

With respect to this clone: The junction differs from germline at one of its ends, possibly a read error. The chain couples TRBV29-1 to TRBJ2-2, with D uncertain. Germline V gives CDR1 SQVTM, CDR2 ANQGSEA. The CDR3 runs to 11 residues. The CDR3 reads CSVTFPGELFF. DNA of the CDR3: TGCAGTGTCACGTTTCCCGGAGAGCTGTTTTTT.

The CDR3 DNA follows: TGTGCCAGCAGCTTGAAAGTGAACACTGAAGCTTTCTTT. Encoded protein: CASSLKVNTEAFF. This chain joins TRBV5-6 and TRBJ1-1; D is ambiguous. Germline V gene sequence: CDR1 SGHDT, CDR2 YYEEEE. Trimming shortened V by 1 base and J by 0 bases, and 4 bases separated the two germline ends. This CDR3 is 13 amino acids long.